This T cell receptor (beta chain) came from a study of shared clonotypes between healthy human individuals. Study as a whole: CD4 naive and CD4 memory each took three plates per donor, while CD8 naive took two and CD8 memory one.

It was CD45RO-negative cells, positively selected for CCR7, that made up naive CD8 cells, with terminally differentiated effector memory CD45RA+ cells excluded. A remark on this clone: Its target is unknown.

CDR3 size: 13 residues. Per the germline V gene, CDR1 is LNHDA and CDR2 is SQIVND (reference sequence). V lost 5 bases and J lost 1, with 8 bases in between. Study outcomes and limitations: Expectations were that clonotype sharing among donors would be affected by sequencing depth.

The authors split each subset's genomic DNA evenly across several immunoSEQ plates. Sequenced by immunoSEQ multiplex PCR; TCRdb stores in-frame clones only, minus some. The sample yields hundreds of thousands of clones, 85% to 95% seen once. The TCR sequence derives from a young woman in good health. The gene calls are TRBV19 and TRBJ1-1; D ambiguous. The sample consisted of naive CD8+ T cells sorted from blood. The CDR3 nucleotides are TGTGCCAGTAGTTCTATAGAGAACACTGAAGCTTTCTTT. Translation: CASSSIENTEAFF.